These 9 T cell receptor beta chains were all obtained from the same sample, sequenced in a study of beta chain features in type 1 diabetes. Antigens of these TCRs are unknown. Study-level points and caveats: Patients with Type 1 diabetes showed moderately but significantly shorter TCRB CDR3s in all four CD4+ subsets.

Sequencing targeted expressed TCRB transcripts, as all isolated RNA had been reverse transcribed. The repertoire was sequenced with immunoSEQ multiplex PCR; TCRdb's copy has only in-frame clones and lacks some. The sample records hundreds of thousands of clones, 10% to 15% being singletons. Sequencing was carried out using naive CD4+ T cells from blood. These receptor sequences come from a man between 18 and 35 years old with type 1 diabetes.

This clone was found a few times. This CDR3 is also generated by other DNA sequences in the sample. The chain carries TRBV5-1 and TRBJ2-3; D remains unclear. CDR3 length: 13 amino acids. Trimming stripped 3 bases from V and 0 bases from J, with 5 bases between. CDR1 SGHRS and CDR2 YFSETQ come from the germline V gene. DNA for the CDR3: TGCGCCAGCAGCTCAGATAGCACAGATACGCAGTATTTT. Protein product: CASSSDSTDTQYF.

This clone was detected only a few times. The DNA of the CDR3 is TGTGCCAGCGGCACTCGTGGCTTAGCCAAAAACATTCAGTACTTC. Translating gives CASGTRGLAKNIQYF. This chain joins TRBV11-2 and TRBJ2-4; D not resolved. The CDR3 covers 15 residues. Germline V lookup: CDR1 SGHAT, CDR2 FQNNGV. The ends were cut back, 8 bases at V and 0 bases at J, with 14 bases in the middle.

This rearrangement joins TRBV30 to TRBJ2-1; 9 nucleotides match TRBD2. Unmatched junction bases numbered 15, after V lost 4 bases and J lost 8 bases. CDR3 length: 16 residues. Germline-derived CDR1 and CDR2 are GTSNPN and SVGIG (reference sequence). The CDR3 DNA sequence: TGTGCCTGGACCAAAGGCGGGGGGGCCCTAGCCGATGAGCAGTTCTTC. Encoded protein: CAWTKGGGALADEQFF.

The chain has TRBV10-3 and TRBJ2-1; D is unclear. V lost 6 bases and J lost 6, with 21 bases in between. CDR1 and CDR2 (germline): ENHRY, SYGVKD. This CDR3 has 16 amino acids. The CDR3 sequence is CAIRQAPGGMGNEQFF. CDR3 coding DNA: TGTGCCATCAGGCAGGCCCCCGGCGGTATGGGCAATGAGCAGTTCTTC.

This clone showed up just a few times. V gene TRBV2 combines with J gene TRBJ1-6, with D possibly TRBD1 on 5 matching bases. Germline V gene lookup returns CDR1 SNHLY and CDR2 FYNNEI. The CDR3 contains 14 residues. V was trimmed by 4 bases and J by 9 bases, leaving 13 bases between them. CDR3 sequence (DNA): TGTGCCAGCAGTGTGGGGGACGGACCTTCACCCCTCCACTTT. It yields the protein CASSVGDGPSPLHF. Full variable domain (outside the CDR3, taken from reference TRBV2 and TRBJ1-6): EPEVTQTPSHQVTQMGQEVILRCVPISNHLYFYWYRQILGQKVEFLVSFYNNEISEKSEIFDDQFSVERPDGSNFTLKIRSTKLEDSAMYFCASSVGDGPSPLHFGNGTRLTVT.

J is TRBJ2-1 and V is TRBV19, with D unclear. Trimming stripped 6 bases from V and 5 bases from J, with 8 bases between. The V gene's germline CDR1 is LNHDA and CDR2 SQIVND (reference sequence). This CDR3 comprises 12 residues. The CDR3 is CASSLRNNEQFF. CDR3 DNA: TGTGCCAGTAGCCTCAGGAACAATGAGCAGTTCTTC.

The V and J genes are TRBV4-1 and TRBJ2-5; 8 bases map to TRBD2. With V trimmed by 1 base and J by 5 bases, 15 bases remained unmatched. Germline V lookup: CDR1 MGHRA, CDR2 YSYEKL. The CDR3 contains 18 residues. CDR3 nucleotide sequence: TGCGCCAGCAGCCAAGTGCTCTCGGGGGGGCCTAGAAGGGAGACCCAGTACTTC. It specifies CASSQVLSGGPRRETQYF.

This chain uses TRBV5-1 with TRBJ2-7; TRBD1 matches 8 bases. The germline CDR1 and CDR2 sequences are SGHRS and YFSETQ. The CDR3 has 20 residues. With 2 bases clipped from V and 2 bases from J, the junction kept 21 bases outside the gene matches. The CDR3 coding sequence is TGCGCCAGCAGCTTTACCTACCCAACAGGATCGGGACAGGCAACCTACGAGCAGTACTTC. This codes for CASSFTYPTGSGQATYEQYF. The complete variable domain, with remaining parts taken from reference TRBV5-1 and TRBJ2-7, reads KAGVTQTPRYLIKTRGQQVTLSCSPISGHRSVSWYQQTPGQGLQFLFEYFSETQRNKGNFPGRFSGRQFSNSRSEMNVSTLELGDSALYLCASSFTYPTGSGQATYEQYFGPGTRLTVT.

The chain recombines TRBV28 with TRBJ1-2; a possible D gene is TRBD1 (6 bases). Per the germline V gene, CDR1 is MDHEN and CDR2 is SYDVKM. Trimming left V 3 bases short and J 8 bases short, with 16 bases between. CDR3 length: 14 amino acids. This chain's CDR3 is CASSFSGTPIGYTF. CDR3 coding DNA: TGTGCCAGCAGTTTCTCCGGGACACCCATCGGCTACACCTTC.